The clone carrying this T cell receptor beta chain has a count of ten or more. The sample comes from a study of T cells of healthy individuals. TCRdb itself ran the 5' RACE reads through MiXCR, one entry per CDR3 protein. This sample has about 41,000 distinct CDR3 sequences; 4% to 5.5% occur once, and the top ten carry more than 8%. The germline CDR1 and CDR2 sequences are LGHNA and YNFKEQ. The V gene lost 2 bases and the J gene lost 0 bases, with 12 bases spanning the gap. The CDR3 has 16 amino acids. V usage is TRBV4-2 and J usage is TRBJ2-3; D might be TRBD2 (6 bases). The sequence was collected from a human donor in good health. The CDR3 loop reads CASSQFGTSSTDTQYF. The CDR3 bases are TGTGCCAGCAGCCAATTCGGAACTAGCAGCACAGATACGCAGTATTTT.